This TCR beta chain was captured by sequencing in a study of identical twins. V shed 2 bases and J shed 2 bases, with 9 bases lying between them. Germline V lookup: CDR1 ENHRY, CDR2 SYGVKD. The CDR3 loop spans 14 amino acids. In its sample, this clonotype was seen a few times. Template switching added a universal primer site; cDNA carried unique molecular identifiers. TCRdb recomputed calls from the 5' RACE reads with MiXCR, one row per CDR3 protein. The table lists about 520,000 distinct CDR3 sequences, around 20% of them singletons, with 0.91% in the top ten. Separately, the same data were catalogued under a study of T cells expressing NK-cell markers. That study adds: Cells sorted as CD3+CD56+NKG2C+, CD3+CD56+NKG2C- and CD3+CD56-NKG2C+ T cells supplied the TCR beta repertoires. Seven HCMV-seropositive donors and one seronegative donor made up the eight sequenced donors. More than five of the donors carried dominant NKG2C+ clonotypes that took up roughly 1.0-8% of their CD8+ T cells.

The rearrangement uses TRBV10-3 and TRBJ2-5, with D possibly called TRBD1 or TRBD2 (5 bases each). This TCR came from a woman under 30 in good health. The sample taken for sequencing was CD4+ T cells sorted from blood. Written as DNA, the CDR3 is TGTGCCATCAGTGAGCGGGACGGGCAAGAGACCCAGTACTTC. Protein product: CAISERDGQETQYF.